The 24 T cell receptor beta chains presented below share a single source sample, sequenced in a study of human T cells and chemical hapten exposure. TCRdb fed the RACE reads into MiXCR, producing one record per CDR3 protein. Among roughly 50,000 distinct CDR3 sequences listed, more than 8% were seen once. Sample time point: pre-sensitization, week 0. Treatment described: therapeutic diphenylcyclopropenone sensitization with weekly scalp DPC. Sequenced here: whole blood, sampled in connection with sensitization to the hapten diphenylcyclopropenone (DPC). The source of these receptors is a man between 35 and 55 years old with alopecia areata. Some clones in this sample may be carry-over from other donors' samples.

In this sample, this clonotype turned up many times. This sequence joins TRBV7-2 and TRBJ1-1; D might be TRBD1 (5 bases). The germline V gene encodes CDR1 SGHTA and CDR2 FQGNSA. The CDR3 contains 14 residues. Deletions cut 4 bases from V and 5 bases from J, with 14 bases between. The CDR3 coding sequence is TGTGCCAGCAGCTCCCGCCTGGGGGGTACTGAAGCTTTCTTT. Its translation is CASSSRLGGTEAFF.

The V and J genes are TRBV20-1 and TRBJ2-7; 7 nucleotides agree with TRBD2. J was trimmed by 2 bases and V by 4 bases; bases with no gene match: 8. Germline loops: CDR1 DFQATT, CDR2 SNEGSKA (reference sequence). The CDR3 consists of 14 residues. DNA of the CDR3: TGCAGTGCTACCGGACTAGTCGGGGCCTACGAGCAGTACTTC. Translated: CSATGLVGAYEQYF.

This clonotype was recorded many times. The V gene is TRBV27, the J gene TRBJ2-3; 9 bases match TRBD2. Unmatched junction bases numbered 15, after V lost 5 bases and J lost 6 bases. The CDR3 extends over 17 amino acids. The germline V gene has CDR1 MNHEY and CDR2 SMNVEV (reference sequence). The CDR3 region is CASSPGGSGRLRDTQYF. The CDR3 region has the DNA TGTGCCAGCAGTCCCGGGGGGAGCGGGAGGCTGAGGGATACGCAGTATTTT.

This clonotype was picked up many times. The chain uses TRBV6-5 and TRBJ2-2; D might be TRBD1 (6 bases). CDR3 length: 16 amino acids. V lost 0 bases, J lost 6 bases, and 14 bases lay in between. Germline CDR1 and CDR2: MNHEY and SVGAGI. CDR3 protein: CASSYSSARGPGELFF. CDR3 nucleotides: TGTGCCAGCAGTTACTCATCGGCCAGGGGCCCCGGGGAGCTGTTTTTT.

The chain joins TRBV4-1 to TRBJ2-7, with 11 bases identical to TRBD2. CDR3 length: 14 amino acids. Trimming removed 3 bases from V and 4 bases from J; junction bases left unmatched: 2. Germline V gene sequence: CDR1 MGHRA, CDR2 YSYEKL. The CDR3 loop is CASSHGTSGYEQYF. The CDR3 DNA reads as TGCGCCAGCAGCCACGGGACTAGCGGTTACGAGCAGTACTTC.

Only a few counts were recorded for this clonotype. The V and J genes are TRBV29-1 and TRBJ2-4; perhaps TRBD1 as D (5 bases). Germline V gene sequence: CDR1 SQVTM, CDR2 ANQGSEA. The CDR3 consists of 13 residues. The ends were cut back, 4 bases at V and 0 bases at J, with 7 bases in the middle. CDR3 residues: CSVGQGAKNIQYF. The CDR3 nucleotides read TGCAGCGTTGGGCAGGGAGCCAAAAACATTCAGTACTTC.

This clonotype showed up many times. V and J are TRBV11-2 and TRBJ2-1, with unresolved D. The CDR3 is made up of 14 amino acids. The V end lost 0 bases, the J end lost 0 bases, and 3 bases lay between the germline ends. Germline CDR1 reads SGHAT; CDR2 reads FQNNGV. The CDR3 reads CASSLEFSYNEQFF. CDR3 nucleotide sequence: TGTGCCAGCAGCTTAGAATTCTCCTACAATGAGCAGTTCTTC.

There are many counts of this clonotype. The chain joins TRBV19 to TRBJ2-2; 11 bases match TRBD2. The V gene's germline CDR1 is LNHDA and CDR2 SQIVND (reference sequence). J was trimmed by 6 bases and V by 0 bases; bases with no gene match: 9. The CDR3 loop spans 18 amino acids. The CDR3 protein is CASSIDLRLAGSAGELFF. The CDR3 DNA follows: TGTGCCAGTAGTATAGATCTGCGACTAGCGGGAAGTGCCGGGGAGCTGTTTTTT.

This clonotype occurred a few times. The chain combines TRBV6-4 with TRBJ2-5, with TRBD1 identical over 11 bases. This CDR3 has 15 amino acids. Germline V CDR1 and CDR2: MRHNA, SNTAGT. Unmatched junction bases numbered 8, after V lost 7 bases and J lost 4 bases. The CDR3 nucleotides are TGTGCCAGCACTTACTCCGGGACAGGGGGAGAGACCCAGTACTTC. It codes for CASTYSGTGGETQYF.

This chain connects TRBV11-2 to TRBJ1-2, with 8 bases identical to TRBD1. The trim removed 3 bases at V and 3 bases at J, leaving 3 bases unmatched. The CDR3 runs 14 residues. Looked up from germline, CDR1 is SGHAT and CDR2 is FQNNGV. The CDR3 DNA reads TGTGCCAGCAGCTTGGGACAGGAATACTATGGCTACACCTTC. Amino acids: CASSLGQEYYGYTF.

There are a few counts of this clonotype. This rearrangement joins TRBV27 to TRBJ2-1; 8 bases agree with TRBD1. J gave up 8 bases and V 3 bases, and 9 bases lay outside the gene matches. The CDR3 sequence is 15 residues long. Germline-derived CDR1 and CDR2 are MNHEY and SMNVEV (reference sequence). This CDR3 reads CASSFTGGRVYEQFF. CDR3 nucleotide sequence: TGTGCCAGCAGTTTCACAGGGGGTAGGGTCTATGAGCAGTTCTTC.

The table lists this clonotype with many counts. The DNA for the CDR3 is TGTGCCAGCAGTGTAAGCTGGGGGATCAACACTGAAGCTTTCTTT. It is translated as CASSVSWGINTEAFF. The chain joins TRBV12-3 or TRBV12-4 to TRBJ1-1; TRBD1 is a possible D gene (5 bases). The CDR3 has 15 residues. The ends were cut back, 5 bases at V and 2 bases at J, with 15 bases in the middle.

The chain recombines TRBV11-2 with TRBJ2-7; D call uncertain. The CDR3 covers 13 residues. CDR1 and CDR2 (germline): SGHAT, FQNNGV. V was clipped by 4 bases and J by 6 bases, with 13 bases between them. CDR3 coding DNA: TGTGCCAGCAGCTCTCTGGCCGCGCTCGAGCAGTACTTC. Encoded protein: CASSSLAALEQYF.

This chain connects TRBV7-9 to TRBJ2-2; D is undetermined. Germline V gene sequence: CDR1 SEHNR, CDR2 FQNEAQ (reference sequence). V was pared by 6 bases and J by 2 bases, with 7 bases between. The CDR3 has 13 amino acids. CDR3 loop: CASSMDNTGELFF. In nucleotides, the CDR3 is TGTGCCAGCAGTATGGACAACACCGGGGAGCTGTTTTTT.

The chain uses TRBV28 and TRBJ1-4, with 8 bases identical to TRBD1. CDR1 is MDHEN, CDR2 SYDVKM, per germline. The V gene end was trimmed by 9 bases and the J gene end by 6 bases; junction bases not matched to a gene: 9. The CDR3 has 14 amino acids. CDR3 loop: CASVGDRSDEKLFF. The CDR3 DNA reads TGTGCCAGTGTAGGGGACAGGAGTGATGAAAAACTGTTTTTT.

The gene calls are TRBV7-2 and TRBJ2-1; D is ambiguous. Trimming took 1 base from V and 6 from J, leaving 10 bases between them. Germline CDR1 reads SGHTA; CDR2 reads FQGNSA. The length of the CDR3 is 14 residues. The CDR3 DNA sequence: TGTGCCAGCAGCTTAGGGGGATCTCGCAATGAGCAGTTCTTC. Translation: CASSLGGSRNEQFF.

The sample holds many counts of this clonotype. This rearrangement joins TRBV3-1 to TRBJ2-6; maybe TRBD1 (6 bases). Per germline, CDR1 LGHDT and CDR2 YNNKEL (reference sequence). CDR3 length: 15 residues. The V and J ends lost 5 bases and 4 bases respectively, with 12 bases between them. The CDR3 nucleotides read TGTGCCAGCAGCACCAGGGGCGGAGGGGCCAACGTCCTGACTTTC. This codes for CASSTRGGGANVLTF.

This clonotype was observed many times. Written as DNA, the CDR3 is TGTGCCAGCAGTCGGGACAGAAGCTCCTACGAGCAGTACTTC. Translated, it gives CASSRDRSSYEQYF. The chain couples TRBV6-5 to TRBJ2-7, with 7 nucleotides matching TRBD1. V shed 5 bases and J 0 bases; nucleotides not matched to a gene: 4. The CDR3 has 14 amino acids. CDR1 MNHEY and CDR2 SVGAGI come from the germline V gene.

The CDR3 DNA reads TGTGCCAGCAGTTACTCCAGGAAGACGGGGACAGATACGCAGTATTTT. Its protein product is CASSYSRKTGTDTQYF. V gene TRBV6-6 combines with J gene TRBJ2-3; D is perhaps TRBD2 (5 bases). The germline CDR1 and CDR2 sequences are MNHNY and SVGAGI (reference sequence). Trimming pared 0 bases from V and 3 bases from J, leaving 13 bases between. This CDR3 comprises 16 residues.

V and J are TRBV15 and TRBJ1-1; D is possibly TRBD1 (5 bases). Deletions cut 1 base from V and 4 bases from J, with 13 bases between. CDR3 size: 15 residues. In germline, CDR1 is LNHNV, CDR2 YYDKDF (reference sequence). CDR3 bases: TGTGCCACCAGCAGAGGAGGGTCGGGGGGCACTGAAGCTTTCTTT. Its translation: CATSRGGSGGTEAFF.

This clonotype turned up a few times. The chain links TRBV6-2 or TRBV6-3 to TRBJ2-7, with D perhaps matching TRBD2 (5 bases). Trimming shortened V by 6 bases and J by 2 bases, and 8 bases separated the two germline ends. Germline CDR1 and CDR2: MNHEY and SVGEGT. This CDR3 is 12 amino acids long. DNA for the CDR3: TGTGCCAGCAGCCACGGGGCCTACGAGCAGTACTTC. Protein product: CASSHGAYEQYF.

At least ten counts were recorded for this clonotype. This chain uses TRBV6-5 with TRBJ2-7; 8 bases align to TRBD1. Losses at the gene ends were 6 bases for V and 3 bases for J; bases not matched to a gene: 7. CDR1 is MNHEY, CDR2 SVGAGI, per germline. The CDR3 has 14 amino acids. The CDR3, as DNA: TGTGCCAGCAGGTCGACAGGGGTGATCTACGAGCAGTACTTC. This sequence encodes CASRSTGVIYEQYF.

This clonotype came up many times. The chain joins TRBV6-5 to TRBJ1-2; D remains unclear. This CDR3 contains 13 residues. Between the trimmed V and J ends, which lost 7 bases and 5 bases, there was a span of 14 bases. Germline V gene data show CDR1 as MNHEY and CDR2 as SVGAGI. The CDR3 DNA is TGTGCCAGCACCGACGAGCCTTCTTATGGCTACACCTTC. Its translation: CASTDEPSYGYTF.

In this sample, this clonotype turned up many times. V usage is TRBV10-3 and J usage is TRBJ2-5; D ambiguous. Germline CDR1 and CDR2: ENHRY and SYGVKD. V lost 2 bases and J lost 3, with 10 bases in between. The CDR3 contains 14 residues. CDR3 coding DNA: TGTGCCATCAGTGAGGTAACGGAAAAAGAGACCCAGTACTTC. This codes for CAISEVTEKETQYF.